Listed below are T cell receptor beta chains from one sample, sequenced in a study of T-cell memory formation after mild COVID-19. TCRdb redid the calling of the 5' RACE reads with MiXCR, one entry per CDR3 protein. Of about 100,000 distinct CDR3 sequences in the sample, around 10% were seen once. Specimen: PBMCs or a T cell subset sorted from them (not recorded which). These receptors originate from a man between 18 and 35 years old who had mild COVID-19 (a few samples of this study predate the infection). Cell type and time point are not known. Each CDR3 is given with its conserved first and last residue. D genes are given only for firm matches. Not every row has a clone size; where given, it reads once, few, many or a size class.

TRBD1	few	TRBJ2-5	TRBV5-6	TGTGCCAGCAGCTTGGTAGGGACAGGGGATGTGATGACCCAGTACTTC	CASSLVGTGDVMTQYF
.	.	TRBJ1-6	TRBV4-3	TGCGCCAGCAGCCCGGGTACGGCGTCAGCCCTCCACTTT	CASSPGTASALHF
TRBD2	.	TRBJ2-5	TRBV5-1	TGCGCCAGCAGCCGCCAGCTAGCGGTGCTTAGGGAGACCCAGTACTTC	CASSRQLAVLRETQYF
.	.	TRBJ1-1	TRBV12-3/TRBV12-4	TGTGCCAGCAGTTTCGGGCAGGGACCGGGCACTGAAGCTTTCTTT	CASSFGQGPGTEAFF
.	.	TRBJ2-2	TRBV5-4	TGTGCCAGCAGCTTTAAGCCGGGGACGGACACCGGGGAGCTGTTTTTT	CASSFKPGTDTGELFF
.	few	TRBJ2-1	TRBV6-6	TGTGCCAGCACCGGGACCTACAATGAGCAGTTCTTC	CASTGTYNEQFF
TRBD2	.	TRBJ2-1	TRBV3-1	TGTGCCAGCAGCCAAGAAACCGGGGGGGACTACTACAATGAGCAGTTCTTC	CASSQETGGDYYNEQFF
.	few	TRBJ1-1	TRBV4-2	TGTGCCAGCAGCCAGGACTACAGCTACACTGAAGCTTTCTTT	CASSQDYSYTEAFF
.	.	TRBJ1-2	TRBV10-3	TGTGCCATCAGTCCGGGGGGAGCCTATGGCTACACCTTC	CAISPGGAYGYTF
TRBD2	many	TRBJ2-5	TRBV7-9	TGTGCCAGCAGCCCTCCCGGGACTAGCTTATCGACCCAGTACTTC	CASSPPGTSLSTQYF
.	many	TRBJ2-3	TRBV4-3	TGCGCCAGCAGCCAAGATCTTTTAGGACACCTGACAGATACGCAGTATTTT	CASSQDLLGHLTDTQYF
.	few	TRBJ2-1	TRBV6-5	TGTGCCAGCAGTTCACGACGCTACAATGAGCAGTTCTTC	CASSSRRYNEQFF
.	few	TRBJ2-2	TRBV6-2/TRBV6-3	TGTGCCACCGGAGGGCTCCTGAACACCGGGGAGCTGTTTTTT	CATGGLLNTGELFF